The present TCR beta chain was sequenced within a study of metastatic and nonmetastatic thyroid tumors. Looking at the study overall: The authors compared repertoires across blood and tumor or nodule tissue from malignant and benign thyroid patients.

The CDR3 length is 14 residues. Germline V lookup: CDR1 LGHNA, CDR2 YSLEER. All patients reached thyroid surgery having received no treatment beforehand. Study-level results: According to reports, the diversity of TCR beta was significantly higher in malignant thyroid tumors than in benign nodules, and this held in both blood and tumor samples.

This clone was seen many times. The antigen remains unidentified. This may stem from a read error, because a much larger clone lies one nucleotide away. Per the study methods: Building a distant-metastasis classifier for papillary thyroid cancer drew on CDR3 differences across clinicopathological groups. MiXCR reprocessed the PCR reads for TCRdb. These V and J calls rely on TCRdb rather than the paper's analysis. The sample consists of 30,000 or so clones, 20% to 25% of them appearing once. The chain joins TRBV4-3 to TRBJ2-3; D not resolved. The receptor comes from a female donor with papillary thyroid cancer or a benign thyroid nodule (not recorded which). Some clones in this sample may be carry-over from other donors' samples. Specimen: blood. CDR3 sequence reads: CVSSQVGRTDTQYF. CDR3 sequence (DNA): TGCGTCAGCAGCCAAGTTGGTCGCACAGATACGCAGTATTTT.